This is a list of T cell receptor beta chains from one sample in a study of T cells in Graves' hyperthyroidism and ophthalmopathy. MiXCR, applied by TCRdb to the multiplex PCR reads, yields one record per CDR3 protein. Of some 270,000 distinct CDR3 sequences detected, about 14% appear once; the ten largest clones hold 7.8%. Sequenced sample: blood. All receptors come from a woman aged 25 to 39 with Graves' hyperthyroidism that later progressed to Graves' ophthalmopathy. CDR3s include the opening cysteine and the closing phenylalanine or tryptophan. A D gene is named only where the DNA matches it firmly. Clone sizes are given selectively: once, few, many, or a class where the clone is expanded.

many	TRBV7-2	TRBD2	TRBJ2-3	TGTGCCAGCAGCTTTATGGCACTAGCGGGGGCAGATACGCAGTATTTT	CASSFMALAGADTQYF
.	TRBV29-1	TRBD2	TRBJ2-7	TGCAGCGCTCTTCCTAGCGGGCGCTACGAGCAGTACTTC	CSALPSGRYEQYF
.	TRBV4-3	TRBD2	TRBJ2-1	TGCGCCAGCAGCCAAGGACTAGCGGCATACAATGAGCGGTTCTTC	CASSQGLAAYNERFF
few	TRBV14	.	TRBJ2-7	TGTGCCAGCAGCACGACAGGTACGAACGAGCAGTACTTC	CASSTTGTNEQYF
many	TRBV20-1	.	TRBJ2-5	TGCAGTGCTAGAGACGGTACCAGGGAGACCCAGTACTTC	CSARDGTRETQYF
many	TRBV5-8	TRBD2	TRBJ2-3	TGTGCCAGCAGCTTGACTAGCGGGAGTAAAGGGTATACGCAGTATTTT	CASSLTSGSKGYTQYF
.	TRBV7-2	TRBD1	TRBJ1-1	TGTGCCAGCAGCTTAGTAGGGGGCTGGACTGAAGCTTTCTTT	CASSLVGGWTEAFF
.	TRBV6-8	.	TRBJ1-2	TGTGCCAGCAGTTACGCCCAAACTGGTGGCTACACCTTC	CASSYAQTGGYTF
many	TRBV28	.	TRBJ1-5	TGTGCCAGCAGCAGGGGCAGTCAGCCCCAGCATTTT	CASSRGSQPQHF
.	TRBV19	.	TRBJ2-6	TGTGCCAGTAGTCGGGGGAATCTCCTCTCGGGGGCCAACGTCCTGACTTTC	CASSRGNLLSGANVLTF
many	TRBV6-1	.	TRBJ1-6	TGTGCCAGCAGAACGAACATAGGCAATTCACCCCTCCACTTT	CASRTNIGNSPLHF
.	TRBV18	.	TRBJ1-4	TGTGCCAGCTCACAGCGGGACTTCGAAAAACTGTTTTTT	CASSQRDFEKLFF
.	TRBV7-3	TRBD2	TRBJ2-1	TGTGCCAGCAGCCCCCGCGGACTAGCGGGACTCCACTACAATGAGCAGTTCTTC	CASSPRGLAGLHYNEQFF
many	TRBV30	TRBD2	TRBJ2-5	TGTGCCTGGAGTGCTACTAGCGGGAGCGGGGAGACCCAGTACTTC	CAWSATSGSGETQYF
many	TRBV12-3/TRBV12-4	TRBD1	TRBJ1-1	TGTGCCAGCAGTCCCGGGACAGGAATGAACACTGAAGCTTTCTTT	CASSPGTGMNTEAFF
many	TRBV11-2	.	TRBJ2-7	TGTGCCAGCAGCTCCCCTGGGGCTGGGTTCTACGAGCAGTACTTC	CASSSPGAGFYEQYF
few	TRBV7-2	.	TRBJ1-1	TGTGCCAGCAGCCGGAGGGGAGGCTTACTGAACACTGAAGCTTTCTTT	CASSRRGGLLNTEAFF
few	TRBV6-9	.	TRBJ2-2	TGTGCCAGCAGTTACGGAAAGGGTTGGACCGGGGAGCTGTTTTTT	CASSYGKGWTGELFF
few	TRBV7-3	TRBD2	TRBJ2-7	TGTGCCAGCAGCTTAGGGGCTAGCGGTCCCTACGAGCAGTACTTC	CASSLGASGPYEQYF
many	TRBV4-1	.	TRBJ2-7	TGCGCCAGCGGCTCCCGGGACACCGGAGGGAGGCAGTACTTC	CASGSRDTGGRQYF
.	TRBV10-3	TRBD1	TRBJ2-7	TGTGCCATCAGTGGTGGACAGGATTATCCGCCGTACTTC	CAISGGQDYPPYF
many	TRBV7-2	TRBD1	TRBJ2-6	TGTGCCAGCAGCACCACAGGGGGCGGGTCTGGGGCCAACGTCCTGACTTTC	CASSTTGGGSGANVLTF